The 31 T cell receptor beta chains reported below all come from one sample, sequenced in a study of blood T cell repertoires in COVID-19. Method: immunoSEQ multiplex PCR; TCRdb's copy keeps in-frame clones and lacks some. Of about 250,000 clones detected, roughly 91% appear once; the ten largest clones hold 0.83%. Sequenced: peripheral blood. These receptors came from a man aged 25-40 years with COVID-19, enrolled during active disease.

The J gene is TRBJ1-2, the V gene TRBV27; 12 bases match TRBD1. CDR1 and CDR2 from the germline V gene are MNHEY and SMNVEV (reference sequence). There are 18 residues in the CDR3. Unmatched junction bases numbered 12, after V lost 2 bases and J lost 5 bases. The CDR3 protein is CASSLSRPGTGGRYGYTF. CDR3 DNA: TGTGCCAGCAGTTTAAGCCGCCCCGGGACAGGGGGCCGTTATGGCTACACCTTC.

This chain links TRBV6-6 with TRBJ1-5; tentatively, D is TRBD1 (6 bases). Trimming shortened V by 7 bases and J by 4 bases, and 14 bases separated the two germline ends. This CDR3 region has 14 residues. Per the germline V gene, CDR1 is MNHNY and CDR2 is SVGAGI (reference sequence). CDR3 loop: CASTGGTGNQPQHF. CDR3 in DNA: TGTGCCAGCACGGGGGGTACAGGGAATCAGCCCCAGCATTTT.

CDR3 coding DNA: TGTGCCAGCAGCCACACCGACGGAGACAGGTACTCAATAGCTTTCTTT. Its translation: CASSHTDGDRYSIAFF. The chain links TRBV4-2 to TRBJ1-1, with D possibly being TRBD1 (6 bases). The CDR3 length is 16 residues. The V gene's germline CDR1 is LGHNA and CDR2 YNFKEQ. V was cut by 3 bases and J by 10 bases, with 24 bases left in between.

The V and J genes are TRBV6-1 and TRBJ1-5; no definite D call. The germline V gene has CDR1 MNHNS and CDR2 SASEGT. The germline V and J ends were trimmed by 3 bases and 7 bases, with 13 bases remaining between them. This CDR3 has 14 amino acids. As DNA, the CDR3 is TGTGCCAGCAGTGATAGGGAGGGCCGGCAGCCCCAGCATTTT. Its protein is CASSDREGRQPQHF.

V usage is TRBV5-1 and J usage is TRBJ2-7, with D maybe TRBD1 (6 bases). V gave up 0 bases and J gave up 0 bases, with 10 bases separating them. This CDR3 has 15 amino acids. Germline CDR1 SGHRS, CDR2 YFSETQ. The CDR3 region has the DNA TGCGCCAGCAGCTTGGTGGCAGGGGACTCCTACGAGCAGTACTTC. Protein sequence: CASSLVAGDSYEQYF. Combining the CDR3 with reference TRBV5-1 and TRBJ2-7 gives the whole variable domain KAGVTQTPRYLIKTRGQQVTLSCSPISGHRSVSWYQQTPGQGLQFLFEYFSETQRNKGNFPGRFSGRQFSNSRSEMNVSTLELGDSALYLCASSLVAGDSYEQYFGPGTRLTVT.

Notes on this clone: One end of the junction varies from germline; a read error may be responsible. The chain has TRBV14 and TRBJ2-7; D is unclear. This CDR3 is built from 12 residues. The germline gives CDR1 SGHDN, CDR2 FVKESK. The CDR3 reads CASSQGVGLEDF. DNA of the CDR3: TGTGCCAGCAGCCAAGGGGTAGGCCTTGAGGACTTC.

A note on this clone: At the DNA level, this CDR3 is encoded by other sequences in the same sample as well. The rearrangement links TRBV7-9 to TRBJ1-2, with TRBD1 matching 9 bases. With 5 bases clipped from V and 6 bases from J, the junction kept 4 bases outside the gene matches. Germline V gene lookup returns CDR1 SEHNR and CDR2 FQNEAQ (reference sequence). CDR3 length equals 13 residues. The CDR3 protein is CASSPRTGDGYTF. The CDR3, as DNA: TGTGCCAGCAGCCCCCGGACAGGGGATGGCTACACCTTC.

This clone appeared once. V usage is TRBV6-5 and J usage is TRBJ1-1; the D gene is possibly TRBD1 (5 bases). This CDR3 spans 14 amino acids. Per germline, CDR1 MNHEY and CDR2 SVGAGI. The ends were cut back, 7 bases at V and 0 bases at J, with 12 bases in the middle. CDR3 residues: CASMEGPMNTEAFF. CDR3 DNA sequence: TGTGCCAGCATGGAGGGGCCCATGAACACTGAAGCTTTCTTT.

This clone came up a few times. The CDR3 is CASSTPQGGAGNTEAFF. CDR3 nucleotide sequence: TGTGCCAGTAGTACCCCACAAGGGGGGGCTGGAAACACTGAAGCTTTCTTT. J is TRBJ1-1 and V is TRBV19, with D maybe TRBD1 (6 bases). CDR3 length equals 17 residues. With 4 bases removed from V and 2 bases from J, the gap between germline ends came to 20 bases. CDR1 and CDR2 from the germline V gene are LNHDA and SQIVND (reference sequence).

V and J are TRBV11-3 and TRBJ1-2; D ambiguous. Trimming removed 3 bases at V and 5 bases at J, with 10 bases between. Germline V gene lookup returns CDR1 SGHNT and CDR2 YENEEA. The CDR3 covers 13 residues. CDR3 in DNA: TGTGCCAGCAGCTTCCCTCGTTCTTATGGCTACACCTTC. Amino acids: CASSFPRSYGYTF.

The rearrangement uses TRBV19 and TRBJ1-2; TRBD1 aligns across 8 bases. Losses at the gene ends were 2 bases for V and 7 bases for J; bases not matched to a gene: 9. The V gene's germline CDR1 is LNHDA and CDR2 SQIVND (reference sequence). The CDR3 spans 15 residues. CDR3 region: CASSIIQTGDAGYTF. As DNA, the CDR3 is TGTGCCAGTAGTATAATTCAGACAGGGGATGCTGGCTACACCTTC. The variable domain in full, with the rest retrieved from reference TRBV19 and TRBJ1-2, is DGGITQSPKYLFRKEGQNVTLSCEQNLNHDAMYWYRQDPGQGLRLIYYSQIVNDFQKGDIAEGYSVSREKKESFPLTVTSAQKNPTAFYLCASSIIQTGDAGYTFGSGTRLTVV.

This sequence joins TRBV5-4 and TRBJ1-6; D not resolved. Germline V gene data show CDR1 as SGHNT and CDR2 as YYREEE (reference sequence). CDR3 length: 15 amino acids. Trimming took 0 bases from V and 0 from J, leaving 4 bases between them. The CDR3 nucleotides read TGTGCCAGCAGCTTGGCAGGCTCCTATAATTCACCCCTCCACTTT. This encodes CASSLAGSYNSPLHF.

The V and J genes are TRBV30 and TRBJ2-2; unclear D gene. CDR1 GTSNPN and CDR2 SVGIG come from the germline V gene (reference sequence). V was shortened by 0 bases and J by 0 bases, with 11 bases between the two germline ends. This CDR3 is 16 amino acids long. Here the CDR3 DNA reads TGTGCCTGGAGTGTACAGCACGGCTCGAACACCGGGGAGCTGTTTTTT. This translates into CAWSVQHGSNTGELFF.

V usage is TRBV29-1 and J usage is TRBJ2-5; 10 nucleotides agree with TRBD1. This CDR3 comprises 16 residues. J lost 5 bases, V lost 5 bases, and 14 bases had no gene match. Germline lookup yields CDR1 SQVTM and CDR2 ANQGSEA. CDR3 residues: CSVNSGTGVFRETQYF. CDR3 in DNA: TGCAGCGTTAACTCCGGGACAGGGGTTTTTAGGGAGACCCAGTACTTC.

The rearrangement uses TRBV5-1 and TRBJ1-5; TRBD1 matches at 9 bases. The trim removed 3 bases at V and 0 bases at J, leaving 1 base unmatched. From germline, CDR1 is SGHRS and CDR2 YFSETQ. CDR3 length: 15 residues. CDR3 in amino acids: CASSWDRASNQPQHF. The CDR3 region has the DNA TGCGCCAGCAGCTGGGACAGGGCTAGCAATCAGCCCCAGCATTTT.

V and J are TRBV5-1 and TRBJ2-2; the D gene is possibly TRBD1 (6 bases). The CDR3 length is 16 residues. Trimming took 4 bases from V and 1 from J, leaving 14 bases between them. In germline, CDR1 is SGHRS, CDR2 YFSETQ. CDR3 region: CASSHKPGQNTGELFF. The CDR3 DNA follows: TGCGCCAGCAGCCATAAACCGGGACAGAACACCGGGGAGCTGTTTTTT.

J is TRBJ1-5 and V is TRBV6-2 or TRBV6-3, with TRBD1 matching 7 bases. Trimming cost V 4 bases and J 1 base; bases outside gene matches: 10. Germline CDR1 reads MNHEY; CDR2 reads SVGEGT. This CDR3 region has 17 residues. The CDR3 nucleotides read TGTGCCAGCAGTTCCCGACAGGGAGGTATGAGCAATCAGCCCCAGCATTTT. Its protein is CASSSRQGGMSNQPQHF.

V usage is TRBV20-1 and J usage is TRBJ2-7, with D possibly matching TRBD1 (5 bases). Trimming shortened V by 6 bases and J by 4 bases, and 10 bases separated the two germline ends. The CDR3 is 11 amino acids. Looked up from germline, CDR1 is DFQATT and CDR2 is SNEGSKA (reference sequence). The CDR3 protein is CSALTDYEQYF. The CDR3 nucleotides are TGCAGTGCCCTGACAGATTACGAGCAGTACTTC.

The V gene is TRBV6-5, the J gene TRBJ1-6; the D is unclear. V lost 0 bases to trimming and J lost 11 bases, with 8 bases between them. Germline CDR1 MNHEY, CDR2 SVGAGI. The CDR3 spans 13 residues. The CDR3 coding sequence is TGTGCCAGCAGTTACTCAGAGGGCACACCCCTCCACTTT. It encodes CASSYSEGTPLHF.

The chain uses TRBV6-1 and TRBJ2-7, with TRBD1 as a possible D gene (5 bases). Trimming cost V 2 bases and J 7 bases, with 15 bases left between them. Per germline, CDR1 MNHNS and CDR2 SASEGT. The CDR3 has 14 residues. The chain's CDR3 is CASSELQVPTEQYF. CDR3 nucleotide sequence: TGTGCCAGCAGTGAATTACAGGTTCCTACGGAGCAGTACTTC.

The genes are TRBV5-5 and TRBJ2-7; 8 bases line up with TRBD2. The CDR3 runs to 16 residues. The J segment lost 0 bases and the V segment lost 3 bases, leaving 8 bases of the junction unmatched. CDR1 SGHKS and CDR2 YYEKEE come from the germline V gene (reference sequence). The CDR3 protein is CASSWAPRGDSYEQYF. CDR3 DNA: TGTGCCAGCAGCTGGGCTCCGCGGGGGGACTCCTACGAGCAGTACTTC.

This clone was found once. The chain uses TRBV24-1 and TRBJ2-7; D not certain. The CDR3 has 12 residues. From germline, CDR1 is KGHDR and CDR2 SFDVKD. V was pared by 3 bases and J by 2 bases, with 4 bases between. The CDR3 reads CATSDPPYEQYF. The CDR3 DNA follows: TGTGCCACCAGTGATCCTCCCTACGAGCAGTACTTC.

The CDR3 nucleotides read TGTGCCAGCAGCTCACTAGCGGGGGGGGGTCAGGAGACCCAGTACTTC. This translates into CASSSLAGGGQETQYF. The V call is TRBV13, the J call TRBJ2-5, with TRBD2 matching over 13 bases. The ends lost 4 bases at V and 5 bases at J; junction bases unmatched: 7. The CDR3 has 16 residues. CDR1 is PRHDT, CDR2 FYEKMQ, per germline (reference sequence).

The chain recombines TRBV7-9 with TRBJ2-5; TRBD2 aligns across 8 bases. CDR3 length: 14 amino acids. Germline CDR1 SEHNR, CDR2 FQNEAQ (reference sequence). The V and J ends lost 5 bases and 2 bases, in that order; junction bases with no gene match: 4. In DNA, the CDR3 is TGTGCCAGCAGCACCATAGCGGGGCAAGAGACCCAGTACTTC. It is translated as CASSTIAGQETQYF.

The rearrangement links TRBV25-1 to TRBJ1-1; D not resolved. Germline CDR1 MGHDK, CDR2 SYGVNS. Trimming shortened V by 1 base and J by 1 base, and 7 bases separated the two germline ends. The CDR3 length is 14 residues. The CDR3 loop reads CASSESSSNTEAFF. DNA of the CDR3: TGTGCCAGCAGTGAATCGTCCTCGAACACTGAAGCTTTCTTT.

The V call is TRBV5-5, the J call TRBJ2-2, with a weak D call TRBD1 (6 bases). Germline loops: CDR1 SGHKS, CDR2 YYEKEE (reference sequence). CDR3 size: 16 residues. V gave up 1 base and J gave up 1 base, with 11 bases separating them. The CDR3 sequence: CASSLIGGQNTGELFF. The DNA of the CDR3 is TGTGCCAGCAGCTTGATAGGGGGACAGAACACCGGGGAGCTGTTTTTT.

J is TRBJ1-6 and V is TRBV6-5; unclear D gene. CDR1 is MNHEY, CDR2 SVGAGI, per germline. Trimming left V 0 bases short and J 8 bases short, with 11 bases between. CDR3 length: 15 residues. CDR3 bases: TGTGCCAGCAGTTACTCCCCCTCGTCGGATTCACCCCTCCACTTT. As protein: CASSYSPSSDSPLHF.

This chain uses TRBV11-3 with TRBJ2-7, with a tentative D call TRBD2 (5 bases). Trimming removed 1 base from V and 2 bases from J, with 9 bases in between. From germline, CDR1 is SGHNT and CDR2 YENEEA. This CDR3 is built from 14 residues. The DNA for the CDR3 is TGTGCCAGCAGCTTAGGAGGGCGCCCCTACGAGCAGTACTTC. It translates to CASSLGGRPYEQYF.

The chain couples TRBV3-1 (or the pseudogene TRBV3-2) to TRBJ2-2; 7 bases map to TRBD1. Per germline, CDR1 LGHDT and CDR2 YNNKEL (reference sequence). This CDR3 comprises 14 residues. The J segment lost 3 bases and the V segment lost 3 bases, leaving 1 base of the junction unmatched. The CDR3 protein is CASSQGTDTGELFF. The CDR3 DNA reads TGTGCCAGCAGCCAGGGGACAGACACCGGGGAGCTGTTTTTT.

V usage is TRBV6-5 and J usage is TRBJ1-6, with a possible D match to TRBD1 (6 bases). CDR1 MNHEY and CDR2 SVGAGI come from the germline V gene. The CDR3 is 14 residues long. V dropped 9 bases and J dropped 7 bases, with 16 bases sitting between them. The CDR3 nucleotides are TGTGCCAGTAAGAACCCGGGACACAATTCACCCCTCCACTTT. Its translation: CASKNPGHNSPLHF.

The chain joins TRBV4-1 to TRBJ1-3; D remains ambiguous. The CDR3 has 15 amino acids. CDR1 MGHRA and CDR2 YSYEKL come from the germline V gene. V was shortened by 6 bases and J by 0 bases, with 12 bases between the two germline ends. CDR3 protein: CASSKAYISGNTIYF. In DNA, the CDR3 is TGCGCCAGCAGTAAAGCTTATATCTCTGGAAACACCATATATTTT.